This T cell receptor beta chain is from a study of cytomegalovirus exposure and HLA in healthy donors. Researchers ran the PCR with 60 Vbeta and 13 Jbeta primers. The method was immunoSEQ multiplex PCR; TCRdb's version includes in-frame clones alone and lacks a portion of them. The data show about 120,000 clones, roughly 80% seen once. Whole-study results and caveats: The study labeled under 200 TCR beta chains cytomegalovirus-associated.

Deletions cut 6 bases from V and 6 bases from J, with 17 bases between. Germline CDR1 SNHLY, CDR2 FYNNEI. This CDR3 contains 14 residues. A note on this clone: Its antigen is undetermined.

The V gene is TRBV2, the J gene TRBJ2-5; possible D gene TRBD1, 5 bases. The sequence was collected from a man aged 25 to 40 in good health and CMV-seropositive. Sequences were obtained from PBMCs. Here the CDR3 reads CASRTQGASQTQYF. CDR3 DNA sequence: TGTGCCAGCAGAACCCAGGGTGCCTCTCAGACCCAGTACTTC.